The 18 T cell receptor beta chains reported below all come from one sample, sequenced in a study of cytomegalovirus exposure and HLA in healthy donors. The PCR had 60 Vbeta and 13 Jbeta primers. Only in-frame clones appear in the TCRdb table, and some are missing; sequencing was by immunoSEQ multiplex PCR. The sample lists 95,000 to 150,000 clones, about 74% seen once, with 2.5% to 3.5% in the top ten. The sample consisted of PBMCs. These receptors originate from a woman in her thirties or forties in good health and CMV-seropositive.

The J gene is TRBJ2-1, the V gene TRBV15; 8 bases fit TRBD2. Germline V gives CDR1 LNHNV, CDR2 YYDKDF (reference sequence). The CDR3 sequence is 16 residues long. V gave up 5 bases and J gave up 3 bases; unmatched junction bases: 9. DNA of the CDR3: TGTGCCACCAGCCAAACCGATCTAGCGGGCTACAATGAGCAGTTCTTC. It translates to CATSQTDLAGYNEQFF. The full variable domain, its missing parts supplied by reference TRBV15 and TRBJ2-1, is DAMVIQNPRYQVTQFGKPVTLSCSQTLNHNVMYWYQQKSSQAPKLLFHYYDKDFNNEADTPDNFQSRRPNTSFCFLDIRSPGLGDTAMYLCATSQTDLAGYNEQFFGPGTRLTVL.

The chain combines TRBV30 with TRBJ2-5; 7 bases match TRBD2. The DNA matches TRBJ2-7 better at its end, which makes the J call doubtful. Germline loops: CDR1 GTSNPN, CDR2 SVGIG (reference sequence). This CDR3 has 12 residues. The CDR3 loop is CAWTLGGNEQYF. The CDR3 nucleotides read TGTGCCTGGACCCTGGGGGGGAACGAGCAGTACTTC.

J is TRBJ1-1 and V is TRBV19, with D tentatively TRBD1 (6 bases). The germline V gene has CDR1 LNHDA and CDR2 SQIVND (reference sequence). V was cut by 5 bases and J by 7 bases, with 14 bases left in between. This CDR3 contains 13 residues. CDR3 amino acids: CASSVPRGFEAFF. The CDR3 DNA reads TGTGCCAGTAGTGTACCCAGGGGCTTTGAAGCTTTCTTT.

The chain is built from TRBV5-6 and TRBJ1-1; TRBD1 aligns across 11 bases. The length of the CDR3 is 16 residues. Per germline, CDR1 SGHDT and CDR2 YYEEEE. The junction had 7 bases not matched to a gene; V was cut back by 1 base and J by 5 bases. CDR3 DNA sequence: TGTGCCAGCAGCTTGAGGACAGGGGGCTGGTTTACTGAAGCTTTCTTT. Its protein is CASSLRTGGWFTEAFF.

The chain recombines TRBV5-4 with TRBJ2-7, with 10 bases lining up with TRBD1. Germline V lookup: CDR1 SGHNT, CDR2 YYREEE (reference sequence). This CDR3 comprises 14 residues. Trimming took 4 bases from V and 2 from J; bases not matched to a gene: 3. CDR3 protein: CASSLGTGAYEQYF. The DNA of the CDR3 is TGTGCCAGCAGCCTCGGGACAGGGGCCTACGAGCAGTACTTC.

The chain combines TRBV4-1 with TRBJ2-7; 12 bases map to TRBD2. Trimming removed 4 bases from V and 3 bases from J; junction bases left unmatched: 10. Germline assignment: CDR1 MGHRA and CDR2 YSYEKL. This CDR3 is 17 amino acids long. CDR3 loop: CASSRGLAGGNLYEQYF. The CDR3, as DNA: TGCGCCAGCAGCCGAGGGCTAGCGGGGGGGAACCTCTACGAGCAGTACTTC.

This clone has just one count. J is TRBJ1-2 and V is TRBV5-6; TRBD1 agrees at 10 bases. Germline CDR1 reads SGHDT; CDR2 reads YYEEEE. CDR3 length equals 16 residues. V trimming: 4 bases; J trimming: 5 bases; junction bases outside the gene matches: 11. The CDR3 region is CASSTRDRGAVYGYTF. CDR3 DNA sequence: TGTGCCAGCAGCACCCGGGACAGGGGTGCGGTTTATGGCTACACCTTC. The whole variable domain, filled in from reference TRBV5-6 and TRBJ1-2, reads DAGVTQSPTHLIKTRGQQVTLRCSPKSGHDTVSWYQQALGQGPQFIFQYYEEEERQRGNFPDRFSGHQFPNYSSELNVNALLLGDSALYLCASSTRDRGAVYGYTFGSGTRLTVV.

J is TRBJ1-2 and V is TRBV10-3; D not certain. V was trimmed by 4 bases and J by 4 bases, leaving 16 bases between them. CDR1 and CDR2 (germline): ENHRY, SYGVKD. The CDR3 sequence is 15 residues long. The CDR3 region has the DNA TGTGCCATCAGTGTCTTTTCGCATACGAGCTATGGCTACACCTTC. Encoded protein: CAISVFSHTSYGYTF.

This clone was observed a few times. The V gene is TRBV5-1, the J gene TRBJ2-3; 9 positions match TRBD1. The length of the CDR3 is 15 residues. J lost 3 bases, V lost 0 bases, and 2 bases had no gene match. Germline V CDR1 and CDR2: SGHRS, YFSETQ. CDR3 bases: TGCGCCAGCAGCTTGGATGGACAGGGGACAGATACGCAGTATTTT. Protein sequence: CASSLDGQGTDTQYF.

The chain links TRBV2 to TRBJ2-1; D is possibly TRBD1 (6 bases). Germline V gives CDR1 SNHLY, CDR2 FYNNEI. There are 14 residues in the CDR3. V was clipped by 4 bases and J by 4 bases, with 11 bases between them. CDR3: CASSGERGYNEQFF. DNA of the CDR3: TGTGCCAGCAGTGGGGAAAGGGGGTACAATGAGCAGTTCTTC.

The chain uses TRBV18 and TRBJ2-3, with 9 bases identical to TRBD2. Germline CDR1 and CDR2: KGHSH and LQKENI. J lost 10 bases, V lost 3 bases, and 8 bases had no gene match. The CDR3 covers 14 residues. CDR3 amino acids: CASSPSGTSQAQYF. The CDR3 nucleotides are TGTGCCAGCTCACCCTCCGGGACTAGCCAAGCGCAGTATTTT.

The chain is built from TRBV27 and TRBJ2-5; D is undetermined. Trimming cost V 10 bases and J 5 bases, with 11 bases left between them. Germline values: CDR1 MNHEY, CDR2 SMNVEV (reference sequence). CDR3 length equals 11 residues. CDR3 DNA sequence: TGTGCCACCAAGAAACAGGAGACCCAGTACTTC. Translation: CATKKQETQYF.

This clone was counted only a few times. The V call is TRBV14, the J call TRBJ2-5, with 12 bases matching TRBD2. This CDR3 contains 15 residues. Germline V CDR1 and CDR2: SGHDN, FVKESK. V lost 0 bases, J lost 6 bases, and 2 bases stayed unmatched. As DNA, the CDR3 is TGTGCCAGCAGCCAAGAGCTAGCGGGAGGGAAGACCCAGTACTTC. It encodes CASSQELAGGKTQYF. The complete variable domain, with remaining parts taken from reference TRBV14 and TRBJ2-5, reads EAGVTQFPSHSVIEKGQTVTLRCDPISGHDNLYWYRRVMGKEIKFLLHFVKESKQDESGMPNNRFLAERTGGTYSTLKVQPAELEDSGVYFCASSQELAGGKTQYFGPGTRLLVL.

The chain uses TRBV10-3 and TRBJ2-3; 11 positions agree with TRBD2. Germline V lookup: CDR1 ENHRY, CDR2 SYGVKD. With 10 bases clipped from V and 5 bases from J, the junction kept 11 bases outside the gene matches. The CDR3 is 15 residues long. Here the CDR3 reads CATQTSGGNGDTQYF. The DNA for the CDR3 is TGTGCCACACAAACTAGCGGGGGAAATGGAGATACGCAGTATTTT.

The chain carries TRBV30 and TRBJ2-7; unclear D gene. Germline lookup yields CDR1 GTSNPN and CDR2 SVGIG (reference sequence). The CDR3 length is 12 residues. Trimming took off 0 bases at V and 6 bases at J, with 9 bases between the two ends. The CDR3 reads CAWSVGVREQYF. CDR3 bases: TGTGCCTGGAGTGTCGGAGTGCGCGAGCAGTACTTC.

The table lists this clone with a few counts. This chain links TRBV29-1 with TRBJ2-1, with 7 positions matching TRBD2. Trimming cost V 5 bases and J 10 bases; bases outside gene matches: 11. CDR3 length: 13 residues. Germline assignment: CDR1 SQVTM and CDR2 ANQGSEA. The CDR3 DNA follows: TGCAGCGTTTCCGGGACTAATCCTTTGGAGCAGTTCTTC. The encoded protein is CSVSGTNPLEQFF.

V gene TRBV10-2 combines with J gene TRBJ2-1; TRBD2 matches at 13 bases. Unmatched junction bases numbered 6, after V lost 7 bases and J lost 3 bases. The CDR3 runs 16 residues. Germline CDR1 WSHSY, CDR2 SAAADI. CDR3 coding DNA: TGCGCCAGCACCCCAGGACTAGCGGGGGACTACAATGAGCAGTTCTTC. As protein: CASTPGLAGDYNEQFF.

The chain couples TRBV6-5 to TRBJ1-1; D gene unclear. This CDR3 has 14 amino acids. Germline CDR1 MNHEY, CDR2 SVGAGI. V was shortened by 7 bases and J by 4 bases, with 16 bases between the two germline ends. CDR3 DNA sequence: TGTGCCAGCAATAATAAAAGGGCGGGCACTGAAGCTTTCTTT. Translated, it gives CASNNKRAGTEAFF.